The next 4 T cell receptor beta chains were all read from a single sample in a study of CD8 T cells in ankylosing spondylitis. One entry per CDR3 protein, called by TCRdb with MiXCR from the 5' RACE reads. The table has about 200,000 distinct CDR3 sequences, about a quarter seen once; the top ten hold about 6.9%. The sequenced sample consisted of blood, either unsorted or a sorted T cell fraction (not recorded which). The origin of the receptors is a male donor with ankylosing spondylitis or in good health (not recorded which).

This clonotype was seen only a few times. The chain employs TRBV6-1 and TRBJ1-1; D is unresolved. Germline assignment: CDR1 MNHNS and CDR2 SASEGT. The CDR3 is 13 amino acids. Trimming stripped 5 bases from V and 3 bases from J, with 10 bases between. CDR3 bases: TGTGCCAGCAGTCGGACGATTGACACTGAAGCTTTCTTT. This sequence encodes CASSRTIDTEAFF.

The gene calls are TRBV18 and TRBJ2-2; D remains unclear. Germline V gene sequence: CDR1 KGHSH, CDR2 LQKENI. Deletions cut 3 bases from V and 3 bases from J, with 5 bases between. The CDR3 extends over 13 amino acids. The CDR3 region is CASSPFYTGELFF. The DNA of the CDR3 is TGTGCCAGCTCACCGTTCTACACCGGGGAGCTGTTTTTT. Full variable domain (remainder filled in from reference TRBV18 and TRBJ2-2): NAGVMQNPRHLVRRRGQEARLRCSPMKGHSHVYWYRQLPEEGLKFMVYLQKENIIDESGMPKERFSAEFPKEGPSILRIQQVVRGDSAAYFCASSPFYTGELFFGEGSRLTVL.

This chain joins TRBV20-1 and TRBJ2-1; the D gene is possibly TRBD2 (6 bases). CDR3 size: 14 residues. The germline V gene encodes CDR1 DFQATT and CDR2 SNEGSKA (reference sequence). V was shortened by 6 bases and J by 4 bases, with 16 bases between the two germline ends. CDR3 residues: CSARLRDFYNEQFF. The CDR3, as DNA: TGCAGTGCCCGACTCAGGGACTTTTACAATGAGCAGTTCTTC.

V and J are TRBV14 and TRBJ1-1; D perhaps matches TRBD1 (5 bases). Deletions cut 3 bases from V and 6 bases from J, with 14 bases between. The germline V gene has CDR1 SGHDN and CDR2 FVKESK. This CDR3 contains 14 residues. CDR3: CASSQLSGVAEAFF. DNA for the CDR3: TGTGCCAGCAGCCAGTTATCGGGGGTTGCTGAAGCTTTCTTT.